The 17 T cell receptor beta chains in this list originate from one sample, sequenced in a study of CD8+ T cells in alopecia areata. cDNA reverse transcribed from extracted RNA served as the sequencing template. Generated by immunoSEQ multiplex PCR, the TCRdb table keeps only in-frame clones and is missing some. The table records fewer than 150,000 clones, 35% to 40% of them present only once. The sample was CD4+ T cells sorted from blood. Receptors originate from a human donor with alopecia areata.

This clone has a handful of counts. This chain uses TRBV5-8 with TRBJ1-1; 7 bases match TRBD1. V shed 2 bases and J 6 bases; nucleotides not matched to a gene: 13. This CDR3 has 16 residues. CDR1 SGHTS and CDR2 YDEGEE come from the germline V gene. The CDR3 sequence: CASSLWTGHGRSEAFF. CDR3 nucleotide sequence: TGTGCCAGCAGCTTATGGACAGGCCACGGGCGGTCTGAAGCTTTCTTT.

The CDR3: CASSREGRSLGGPPYEQYF. The CDR3 DNA follows: TGTGCCAGCAGCCGTGAGGGCAGGTCCCTTGGGGGACCTCCCTACGAGCAGTACTTC. The chain employs TRBV7-2 and TRBJ2-7; D is possibly TRBD1 or TRBD2 (5 bases each). The CDR3 is 19 residues long. V was shortened by 5 bases and J by 2 bases, with 28 bases between the two germline ends. Germline lookup yields CDR1 SGHTA and CDR2 FQGNSA.

V is TRBV27 and J is TRBJ2-3, with D hard to call. The CDR3 has 13 amino acids. V shed 5 bases and J shed 4 bases, with 10 bases lying between them. Germline CDR1 is MNHEY and CDR2 is SMNVEV (reference sequence). CDR3 DNA: TGTGCCAGCAGTCCGATTCGGGCAGATACGCAGTATTTT. This encodes CASSPIRADTQYF.

This clone was seen only a few times. V is TRBV7-2 and J is TRBJ2-5, with D hard to call. CDR3 length: 13 residues. Per the germline V gene, CDR1 is SGHTA and CDR2 is FQGNSA. V lost 7 bases to trimming and J lost 3 bases, with 12 bases between them. CDR3: CASTSYLEETQYF. Here the CDR3 DNA reads TGTGCCAGCACCTCTTACCTAGAAGAGACCCAGTACTTC.

This chain connects TRBV29-1 to TRBJ2-5; no definite D call. CDR1 and CDR2 (germline): SQVTM, ANQGSEA. Trimming stripped 7 bases from V and 2 bases from J, with 11 bases between. The CDR3 is 12 residues long. CDR3 sequence: CSASEAQETQYF. In nucleotides, the CDR3 is TGCAGCGCTAGTGAGGCACAAGAGACCCAGTACTTC.

The chain links TRBV20-1 to TRBJ2-3; possibly TRBD1 for D (5 bases). CDR1 and CDR2 (germline): DFQATT, SNEGSKA (reference sequence). Trimming removed 6 bases from V and 11 bases from J, with 15 bases in between. CDR3 length equals 11 residues. The CDR3 protein is CSAPGAVGQYF. As DNA, the CDR3 is TGCAGTGCCCCTGGGGCTGTTGGGCAGTATTTT.

V and J are TRBV27 and TRBJ2-6; D gene unclear. In germline, CDR1 is MNHEY, CDR2 SMNVEV (reference sequence). CDR3 size: 15 residues. Trimming removed 5 bases from V and 0 bases from J, with 8 bases in between. CDR3 coding DNA: TGTGCCAGCAGTCTCTCCTTCTCTGGGGCCAACGTCCTGACTTTC. It yields the protein CASSLSFSGANVLTF. Looking up the rest from reference TRBV27 and TRBJ2-6 gives the full variable domain: EAQVTQNPRYLITVTGKKLTVTCSQNMNHEYMSWYRQDPGLGLRQIYYSMNVEVTDKGDVPEGYKVSRKEKRNFPLILESPSPNQTSLYFCASSLSFSGANVLTFGAGSRLTVL.

The chain is built from TRBV19 and TRBJ2-5, with D possibly being TRBD1 (6 bases). The germline V gene has CDR1 LNHDA and CDR2 SQIVND (reference sequence). The CDR3 length is 13 residues. The V end was cut by 6 bases, the J end by 2 bases, with 10 bases between. For the CDR3, the DNA is TGTGCCAGTAGGGACAGTTCTCAAGAGACCCAGTACTTC. This encodes CASRDSSQETQYF.

The table lists this clone with many counts. The rearrangement joins TRBV11-2 to TRBJ2-1, with D hard to call. Trimming cost V 5 bases and J 5 bases, with 7 bases left between them. The CDR3 totals 12 residues. Germline V gene data show CDR1 as SGHAT and CDR2 as FQNNGV. The DNA for the CDR3 is TGTGCCAGCAGCGTCATGCACAATGAGCAGTTCTTC. Its protein product is CASSVMHNEQFF.

This chain joins TRBV6-6 and TRBJ1-1; D gene ambiguous. With 2 bases removed from V and 1 base from J, the gap between germline ends came to 5 bases. Looked up from germline, CDR1 is MNHNY and CDR2 is SVGAGI (reference sequence). The CDR3 is 13 residues long. This CDR3 reads CASSYGQNTEAFF. The CDR3 DNA reads TGTGCCAGCAGTTACGGGCAGAACACTGAAGCTTTCTTT.

In this sample, this clone turned up a few times. Other DNA sequences in the same sample also yield this CDR3. The genes are TRBV29-1 and TRBJ1-5; 10 nucleotides agree with TRBD1. V trimming: 6 bases; J trimming: 0 bases; junction bases outside the gene matches: 2. The CDR3 contains 14 residues. Per germline, CDR1 SQVTM and CDR2 ANQGSEA. CDR3 sequence (DNA): TGCAGCGTGGGGACAGGGGCTAGCAATCAGCCCCAGCATTTT. The encoded protein is CSVGTGASNQPQHF. The variable domain in full, completed from reference TRBV29-1 and TRBJ1-5, reads SAVISQKPSRDICQRGTSLTIQCQVDSQVTMMFWYRQQPGQSLTLIATANQGSEATYESGFVIDKFPISRPNLTFSTLTVSNMSPEDSSIYLCSVGTGASNQPQHFGDGTRLSIL.

The rearrangement links TRBV7-9 to TRBJ2-1; a weak D match, TRBD2 (5 bases). The CDR3 spans 13 residues. Germline values: CDR1 SEHNR, CDR2 FQNEAQ (reference sequence). With 2 bases removed from V and 9 bases from J, the gap between germline ends came to 11 bases. The CDR3 DNA reads as TGTGCCAGCAGCTTATTAACTAGAAGTGAGCAGTTCTTC. Its translation: CASSLLTRSEQFF. Filled out from reference TRBV7-9 and TRBJ2-1, the complete variable domain reads DTGVSQNPRHKITKRGQNVTFRCDPISEHNRLYWYRQTLGQGPEFLTYFQNEAQLEKSRLLSDRFSAERPKGSFSTLEIQRTEQGDSAMYLCASSLLTRSEQFFGPGTRLTVL.

The chain has TRBV29-1 and TRBJ2-2; D not resolved. From germline, CDR1 is SQVTM and CDR2 ANQGSEA. This CDR3 contains 12 residues. Trimming cost V 4 bases and J 1 base, with 4 bases left between them. The CDR3: CSVGKNTGELFF. The CDR3 coding sequence is TGCAGCGTTGGCAAGAACACCGGGGAGCTGTTTTTT.

Remarks on this clone: This same CDR3 is encoded by further DNA sequences in the sample. This chain uses TRBV29-1 with TRBJ1-1; TRBD1 agrees at 11 bases. V was clipped by 6 bases and J by 5 bases; unmatched bases: 5. The CDR3 spans 13 residues. CDR1 and CDR2 from the germline V gene are SQVTM and ANQGSEA. The CDR3: CSVERDRGTEAFF. In nucleotides, the CDR3 is TGCAGCGTGGAAAGGGACAGGGGGACTGAAGCTTTCTTT.

The chain is built from TRBV28 and TRBJ2-2; 8 positions match TRBD2. With 8 bases clipped from V and 6 bases from J, the junction kept 8 bases outside the gene matches. Germline CDR1 and CDR2: MDHEN and SYDVKM. The CDR3 contains 14 residues. CDR3 in DNA: TGTGCCAGCTCATCTGCGGGGGGAGCCGGGGAGCTGTTTTTT. Amino acid sequence: CASSSAGGAGELFF.

The gene calls are TRBV5-1 and TRBJ2-6, with 7 bases identical to TRBD1. With 4 bases clipped from V and 4 bases from J, the junction kept 8 bases outside the gene matches. CDR1 and CDR2 from the germline V gene are SGHRS and YFSETQ. The CDR3 sequence is 16 residues long. The CDR3 DNA is TGCGCCAGCAGCAGATTAGGGGGCTCCGGGGCCAACGTCCTGACTTTC. It translates to CASSRLGGSGANVLTF.

The V call is TRBV4-3, the J call TRBJ2-1; tentatively, D is TRBD1 (5 bases). Per germline, CDR1 LGHNA and CDR2 YSLEER. V dropped 0 bases and J dropped 10 bases, with 13 bases sitting between them. This CDR3 comprises 14 residues. The CDR3 bases are TGCGCCAGCAGCCAAGATGGGGCCGGTGGCGAGCAGTTCTTC. Translated: CASSQDGAGGEQFF.